This is a list of T cell receptor beta chains from one sample in a study of blood T cell repertoires in COVID-19. Profiling relied on immunoSEQ multiplex PCR, and the TCRdb table lists in-frame clones only, not all of them. The sample yields 180,000 or so clones, around 87% seen once. Sequences were obtained from peripheral blood. The receptor source for this set is a man in his late teens or twenties with active or convalescent COVID-19. The CDR3 runs from the conserved cysteine through the conserved F or W. A D gene is named only where the DNA matches it firmly. The size of a clone is reported for some rows only, either as once, few or many, or as a class for expanded clones.

V: TRBV12-2; J: TRBJ2-5; size: .; D: .; CDR3: CASRLVTSGGPRGLETQYF; DNA: TGTGCAAGTCGCTTAGTGACTAGCGGGGGGCCTCGCGGGCTGGAGACCCAGTACTTC
V: TRBV5-6; J: TRBJ2-1; size: .; D: .; CDR3: CASSSGGAEQFF; DNA: TGTGCCAGCAGCTCCGGTGGGGCTGAGCAGTTCTTC
V: TRBV6-2/TRBV6-3; J: TRBJ2-7; size: .; D: .; CDR3: CASSPTGLGNEQYF; DNA: TGTGCCAGCAGTCCCACGGGACTCGGGAACGAGCAGTACTTC
V: TRBV24-1; J: TRBJ1-5; size: few; D: .; CDR3: CATSGTPSNQPQHF; DNA: TGTGCCACCAGTGGAACACCTAGCAATCAGCCCCAGCATTTT
V: TRBV19; J: TRBJ1-2; size: .; D: TRBD1; CDR3: CASSMQQGTNYGYTF; DNA: TGTGCCAGTAGTATGCAACAGGGGACTAACTATGGCTACACCTTC
V: TRBV6-1; J: TRBJ1-2; size: once; D: .; CDR3: CASSENRNYGYTF; DNA: TGTGCCAGCAGTGAAAACAGGAACTATGGCTACACCTTC
V: TRBV7-8; J: TRBJ1-5; size: .; D: .; CDR3: CASSLGSGNGNQPQHF; DNA: TGTGCCAGCAGCTTAGGTTCGGGGAATGGCAATCAGCCCCAGCATTTT
V: TRBV27; J: TRBJ2-2; size: .; D: .; CDR3: CASSLGGAANTGELFF; DNA: TGTGCCAGCAGTTTAGGGGGGGCCGCGAACACCGGGGAGCTGTTTTTT
V: TRBV30; J: TRBJ1-1; size: few; D: .; CDR3: CARARLNTEAFF; DNA: TGTGCCCGTGCGCGGTTAAACACTGAAGCTTTCTTT
V: TRBV19; J: TRBJ1-2; size: .; D: .; CDR3: CASSISVSSYGYTF; DNA: TGTGCCAGTAGTATCAGCGTCAGCTCTTATGGCTACACCTTC
V: TRBV2; J: TRBJ2-1; size: .; D: .; CDR3: CASSGGEYNEQFF; DNA: TGTGCCAGCAGTGGGGGGGAATACAATGAGCAGTTCTTC
V: TRBV6-5; J: TRBJ2-7; size: .; D: .; CDR3: CASSRTQGTYEQYF; DNA: TGTGCCAGCAGCCGGACTCAAGGAACTTACGAGCAGTACTTC
V: TRBV11-2; J: TRBJ1-2; size: .; D: .; CDR3: CASRPPGSGYGYTF; DNA: TGTGCCAGCAGGCCGCCGGGGAGCGGCTATGGCTACACCTTC
V: TRBV5-1; J: TRBJ1-1; size: once; D: .; CDR3: CASSRTDMNTEAFF; DNA: TGCGCCAGCAGCAGAACAGACATGAACACTGAAGCTTTCTTT
V: TRBV30; J: TRBJ2-3; size: once; D: .; CDR3: CACTEGSTDTQYF; DNA: TGTGCCTGTACGGAGGGGTCCACAGATACGCAGTATTTT
V: TRBV14; J: TRBJ2-2; size: .; D: .; CDR3: CASSLDRGTGELFF; DNA: TGTGCCAGCAGCCTGGATAGGGGCACCGGGGAGCTGTTTTTT
V: TRBV2; J: TRBJ2-3; size: .; D: TRBD2; CDR3: CASITPGTSPPGQYF; DNA: TGTGCCAGCATTACCCCTGGGACTAGCCCTCCAGGGCAGTATTTT
V: TRBV20-1; J: TRBJ1-1; size: few; D: .; CDR3: CSERGNTEAFF; DNA: TGCAGTGAACGGGGGAACACTGAAGCTTTCTTT
V: TRBV12-5; J: TRBJ2-5; size: once; D: TRBD1; CDR3: CASGSATGQRETQYF; DNA: TGTGCTAGTGGCTCTGCGACGGGACAGAGGGAGACCCAGTACTTC
V: TRBV12-5; J: TRBJ2-1; size: .; D: .; CDR3: CASGLVLTGQFF; DNA: TGTGCTAGTGGTTTGGTTCTAACGGGGCAGTTCTTC
V: TRBV7-9; J: TRBJ1-1; size: .; D: .; CDR3: CASSLSSANTEAFF; DNA: TGTGCCAGCAGCTTATCGAGTGCGAACACTGAAGCTTTCTTT
V: TRBV12-5; J: TRBJ2-2; size: .; D: .; CDR3: CASGLPSNTGELFF; DNA: TGTGCTAGTGGTTTGCCTTCGAACACCGGGGAGCTGTTTTTT
V: TRBV7-2; J: TRBJ2-7; size: few; D: TRBD2; CDR3: CASSYLAGVGYEQYF; DNA: TGTGCCAGCAGCTACCTAGCGGGAGTGGGGTACGAGCAGTACTTC
V: TRBV19; J: TRBJ2-5; size: .; D: .; CDR3: CASSRLGGGETQYF; DNA: TGTGCCAGTAGTCGATTGGGAGGCGGAGAGACCCAGTACTTC
V: TRBV19; J: TRBJ2-1; size: .; D: TRBD2; CDR3: CASSMTSGTYNEQFF; DNA: TGTGCCAGTAGTATGACTAGCGGGACCTACAATGAGCAGTTCTTC
V: TRBV30; J: TRBJ2-7; size: .; D: TRBD2; CDR3: CAWSREGSSYEQYF; DNA: TGTGCCTGGAGCAGGGAGGGTAGCTCCTACGAGCAGTACTTC
V: TRBV20-1; J: TRBJ2-1; size: .; D: TRBD1; CDR3: CSASFRGQVNEQFF; DNA: TGCAGTGCTAGTTTCAGGGGGCAGGTCAATGAGCAGTTCTTC
V: TRBV27; J: TRBJ1-2; size: .; D: .; CDR3: CASSSRTEGYGYTF; DNA: TGTGCCAGCAGTTCGAGGACGGAGGGATATGGCTACACCTTC
V: TRBV19; J: TRBJ2-5; size: .; D: TRBD1; CDR3: CASSAGQDPETQYF; DNA: TGTGCCAGTAGTGCCGGACAGGATCCCGAGACCCAGTACTTC
V: TRBV7-2; J: TRBJ1-2; size: .; D: TRBD1; CDR3: CASSLGLGQGGDGYTF; DNA: TGTGCCAGCAGCTTAGGGTTGGGACAGGGGGGCGATGGCTACACCTTC
V: TRBV4-3; J: TRBJ1-1; size: few; D: TRBD1; CDR3: CANTSNRGKEAFF; DNA: TGCGCCAATACGTCTAACAGGGGAAAGGAAGCTTTCTTT
V: TRBV5-1; J: TRBJ2-3; size: .; D: TRBD2; CDR3: CASSESGGAGRTQYF; DNA: TGCGCCAGCAGCGAAAGCGGGGGGGCCGGTCGAACGCAGTATTTT
V: TRBV7-9; J: TRBJ1-1; size: .; D: .; CDR3: CASSSRKVFF; DNA: TGTGCCAGCAGCTCCAGGAAGGTTTTCTTT
V: TRBV2; J: TRBJ1-1; size: few; D: .; CDR3: CASSDDKGDTEAFF; DNA: TGTGCCAGCAGTGACGATAAGGGGGACACTGAAGCTTTCTTT
V: TRBV5-1; J: TRBJ2-1; size: few; D: TRBD2; CDR3: CASSTREPPAVF; DNA: TGCGCCAGCAGCACGCGGGAGCCTCCCGCCGTCTTC
V: TRBV24-1; J: TRBJ2-1; size: .; D: .; CDR3: CATSDLQGGVRSYNEQFF; DNA: TGTGCCACCAGTGATTTGCAGGGCGGGGTCCGATCCTACAATGAGCAGTTCTTC
V: TRBV28; J: TRBJ2-3; size: .; D: .; CDR3: CASSGSVVSTDTQYF; DNA: TGTGCCAGCAGTGGCAGCGTAGTAAGCACAGATACGCAGTATTTT
V: TRBV19; J: TRBJ2-3; size: .; D: TRBD2; CDR3: CASTARGGNTQYF; DNA: TGTGCCAGTACTGCTCGCGGGGGAAATACGCAGTATTTT
V: TRBV30; J: TRBJ1-1; size: .; D: TRBD1; CDR3: CAWSDGTGSPEAFF; DNA: TGTGCCTGGAGTGACGGGACAGGGTCCCCTGAAGCTTTCTTT
V: TRBV7-2; J: TRBJ2-2; size: .; D: .; CDR3: CASSLVFQVLAELFF; DNA: TGTGCCAGCAGCTTAGTATTCCAGGTCCTTGCGGAGCTGTTTTTT
V: TRBV7-6; J: TRBJ1-3; size: .; D: TRBD1; CDR3: CASSAGGSTSGNTIYF; DNA: TGTGCCAGCAGCGCAGGGGGCTCCACCTCTGGAAACACCATATATTTT
V: TRBV19; J: TRBJ1-4; size: .; D: TRBD1; CDR3: CASGDRAARTTNEKLFF; DNA: TGTGCCAGTGGCGACAGGGCCGCGCGCACAACTAATGAAAAACTGTTTTTT